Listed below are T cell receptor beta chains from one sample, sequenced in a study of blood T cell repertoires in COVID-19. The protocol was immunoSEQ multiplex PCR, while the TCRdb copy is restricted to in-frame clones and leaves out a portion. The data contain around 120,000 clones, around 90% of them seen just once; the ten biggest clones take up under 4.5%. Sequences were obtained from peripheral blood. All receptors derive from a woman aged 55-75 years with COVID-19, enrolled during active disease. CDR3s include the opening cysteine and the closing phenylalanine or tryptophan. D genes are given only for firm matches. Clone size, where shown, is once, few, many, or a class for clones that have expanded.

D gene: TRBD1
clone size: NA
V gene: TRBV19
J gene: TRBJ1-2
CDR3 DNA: TGTGCCAGTAGTCGGGACAGGGGAAAATATGGCTACACCTTC
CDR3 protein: CASSRDRGKYGYTF

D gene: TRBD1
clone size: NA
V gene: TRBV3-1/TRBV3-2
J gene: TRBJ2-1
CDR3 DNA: TGTGCCAGCAGCCAAGATCCAGGGGGATCCTACAATGAGCAGTTCTTC
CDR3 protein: CASSQDPGGSYNEQFF

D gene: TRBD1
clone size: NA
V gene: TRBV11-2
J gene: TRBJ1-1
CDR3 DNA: TGTGCCAGCAGCCCGGGACAGGTGTTGGCTGAAGCTTTCTTT
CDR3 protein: CASSPGQVLAEAFF

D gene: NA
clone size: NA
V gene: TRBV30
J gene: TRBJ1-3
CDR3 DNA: TGTGCCTGGGATAAGCGAGGGTGGACCACCATATATTTT
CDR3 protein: CAWDKRGWTTIYF

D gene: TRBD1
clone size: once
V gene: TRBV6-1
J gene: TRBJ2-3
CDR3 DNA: TGTGCCAGCAGTGAACTGGAGACAGGGGGCACAGATACGCAGTATTTT
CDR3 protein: CASSELETGGTDTQYF

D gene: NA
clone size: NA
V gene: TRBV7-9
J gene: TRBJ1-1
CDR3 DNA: TGTGCCGCAAGTCAGGGGTTCACTGAAGCTTTCTTT
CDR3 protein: CAASQGFTEAFF

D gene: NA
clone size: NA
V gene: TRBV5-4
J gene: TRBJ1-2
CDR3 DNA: TGTGCCAGCACCCCCGGGGGAGGGCTTGGCTACACCTTC
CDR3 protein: CASTPGGGLGYTF

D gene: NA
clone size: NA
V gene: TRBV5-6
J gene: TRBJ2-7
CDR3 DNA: TGTGCCAGCAGCCGGGGAACAGACGAGCAGTACTTC
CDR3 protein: CASSRGTDEQYF

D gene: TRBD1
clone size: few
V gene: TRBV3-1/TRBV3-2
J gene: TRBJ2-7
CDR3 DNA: TGTGCCAGCAGCCAAGCCCAGACAGGGGACGAGCAGTACTTC
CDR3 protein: CASSQAQTGDEQYF

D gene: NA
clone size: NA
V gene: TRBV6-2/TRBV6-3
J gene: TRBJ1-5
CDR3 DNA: TGTGCCAGCAGTTACTCGGGCAGGGCTCAGCCCCAGCATTTT
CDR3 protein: CASSYSGRAQPQHF

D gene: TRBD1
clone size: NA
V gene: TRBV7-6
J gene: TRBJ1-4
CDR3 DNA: TGTGCCAGCAGCCTGGGACAGGGAAGAGAAAAACTGTTTTTT
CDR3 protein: CASSLGQGREKLFF

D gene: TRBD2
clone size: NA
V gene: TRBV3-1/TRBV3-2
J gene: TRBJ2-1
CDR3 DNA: TGTGCCAGCAGCTTCACTAGCGGGGGGCACAATGAGCAGTTCTTC
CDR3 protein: CASSFTSGGHNEQFF

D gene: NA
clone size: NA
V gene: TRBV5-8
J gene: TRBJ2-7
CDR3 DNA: TGTGCCAGCAGCTTGGGCCAGTTATACTACGAGCAGTACTTC
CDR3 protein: CASSLGQLYYEQYF

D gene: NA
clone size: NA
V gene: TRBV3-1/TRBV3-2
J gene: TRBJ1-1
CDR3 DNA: TGTGCCAGCAGCCAAATCGCGTTGAACACTGAAGCTTTCTTT
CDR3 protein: CASSQIALNTEAFF

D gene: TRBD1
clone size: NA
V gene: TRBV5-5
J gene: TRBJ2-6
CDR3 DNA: TGTGCCAGCAGCGCCAGGGGGCGCGTAACTGGGGCCAACGTCCTGACTTTC
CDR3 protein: CASSARGRVTGANVLTF

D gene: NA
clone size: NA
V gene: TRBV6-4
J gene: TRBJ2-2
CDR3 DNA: TGTGCCAGCAGTTTCGACACTGGCACCGGGGAGCTGTTTTTT
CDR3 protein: CASSFDTGTGELFF

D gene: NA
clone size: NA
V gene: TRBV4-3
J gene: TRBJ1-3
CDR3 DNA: TGCGCCAGCAGCCAAGCTGCCAGGCCTATCTCTGGAAACACCATATATTTT
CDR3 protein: CASSQAARPISGNTIYF

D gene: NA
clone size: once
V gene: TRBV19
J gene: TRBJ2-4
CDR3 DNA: TGTGCCAGTAGTATGGAGGAAGCTAGCGATTTTTACATTCAGTACTTC
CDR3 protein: CASSMEEASDFYIQYF

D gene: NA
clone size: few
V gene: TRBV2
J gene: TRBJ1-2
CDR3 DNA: TGTGCCAGCACAACAGGGACCGCCCGAAACTATGGCTACACCTTC
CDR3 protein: CASTTGTARNYGYTF

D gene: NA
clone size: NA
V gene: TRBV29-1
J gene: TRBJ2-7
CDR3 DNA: TGCAGCGTTGGGGGCCCGCTGTCCTACGAGCAGTACTTC
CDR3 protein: CSVGGPLSYEQYF

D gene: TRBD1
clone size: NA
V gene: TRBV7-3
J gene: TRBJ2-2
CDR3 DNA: TGTGCCAGCAGCTTTAATTACCGACAGGGGGCGCTGAGCGGGGAGCTGTTTTTT
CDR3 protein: CASSFNYRQGALSGELFF

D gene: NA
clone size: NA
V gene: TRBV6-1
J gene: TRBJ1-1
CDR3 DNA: TGTGCCAGCAGTGAAGGGGAGGGGTGGACTGAAGCTTTCTTT
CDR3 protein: CASSEGEGWTEAFF

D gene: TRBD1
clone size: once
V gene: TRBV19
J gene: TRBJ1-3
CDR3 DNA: TGTGCCAGTGGGACAGTCGGAAACACCATATATTTT
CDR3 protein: CASGTVGNTIYF

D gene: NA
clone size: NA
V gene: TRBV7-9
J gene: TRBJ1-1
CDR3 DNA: TGTGCCAGCAGCTTAGGGACCAACAGGGTTCGGGCTGAAGCTTTCTTT
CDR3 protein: CASSLGTNRVRAEAFF

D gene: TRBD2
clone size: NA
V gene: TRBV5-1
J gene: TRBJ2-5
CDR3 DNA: TGCGCCAGCAGCTTGTATTCTGCGGGGGGGCCCGAAGAGACCCAGTACTTC
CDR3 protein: CASSLYSAGGPEETQYF

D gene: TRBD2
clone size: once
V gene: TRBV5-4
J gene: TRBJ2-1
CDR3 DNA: TGTGCCAGCATTAAATCCCTCGGGACTAGAGACAATGAGCAGTTCTTC
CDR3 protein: CASIKSLGTRDNEQFF

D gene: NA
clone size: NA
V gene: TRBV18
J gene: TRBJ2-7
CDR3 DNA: TGTGCCAGCTCACCGGGGTTACAGGCGGAACACGAGCAGTACTTC
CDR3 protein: CASSPGLQAEHEQYF

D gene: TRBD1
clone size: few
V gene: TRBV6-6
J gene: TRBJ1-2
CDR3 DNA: TGTGCCAGCAGTCCTGACAGGGATGACGGCTACACCTTC
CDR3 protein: CASSPDRDDGYTF

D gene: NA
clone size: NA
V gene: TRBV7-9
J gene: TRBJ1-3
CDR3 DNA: TGTGCCAGCAGCTTCGCAGGGCAATCTGGAAACACCATATATTTT
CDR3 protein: CASSFAGQSGNTIYF

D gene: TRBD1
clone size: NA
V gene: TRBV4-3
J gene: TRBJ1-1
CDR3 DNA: TGCGCCAGCAGCCAGGCTACCGGGACAGGGATGAACACTGAAGCTTTCTTT
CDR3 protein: CASSQATGTGMNTEAFF

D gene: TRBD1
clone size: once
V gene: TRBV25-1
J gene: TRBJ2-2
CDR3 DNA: TGTGCCAGCGGACAGGGACCATTCCGAGGGCACACCGGGGAGCTGTTTTTT
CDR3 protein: CASGQGPFRGHTGELFF

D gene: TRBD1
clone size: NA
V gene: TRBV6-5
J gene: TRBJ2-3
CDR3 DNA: TGTGCCAGCGCGGACAGGGTGAAAGATACGCAGTATTTT
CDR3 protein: CASADRVKDTQYF

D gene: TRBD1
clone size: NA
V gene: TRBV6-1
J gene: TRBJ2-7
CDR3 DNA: TGTGCCAGCAGTGACAGGGGGCAGGGGCAGTACTTC
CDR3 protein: CASSDRGQGQYF

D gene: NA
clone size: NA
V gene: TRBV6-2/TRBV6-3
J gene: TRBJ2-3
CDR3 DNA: TGTGCCAGCAGTTACTCGGCAGGGAGCACAGATACGCAGTATTTT
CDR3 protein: CASSYSAGSTDTQYF

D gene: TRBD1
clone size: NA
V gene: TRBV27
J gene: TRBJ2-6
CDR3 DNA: TGTGCCAGCAGTTCGGACAGGGCCGGGGCCAACGTCCTGACTTTC
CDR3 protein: CASSSDRAGANVLTF

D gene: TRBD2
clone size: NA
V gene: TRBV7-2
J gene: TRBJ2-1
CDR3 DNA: TGTGCCAGCAGCACCACTAGCGGGGGAACCAATGAGCAGTTCTTC
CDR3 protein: CASSTTSGGTNEQFF

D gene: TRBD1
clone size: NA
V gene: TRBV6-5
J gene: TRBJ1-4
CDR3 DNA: TGTGCCAGCAGCCCGACAGGGACTAATGAAAAACTGTTTTTT
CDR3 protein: CASSPTGTNEKLFF

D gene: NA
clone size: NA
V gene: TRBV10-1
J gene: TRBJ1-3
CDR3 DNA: TGCGCCAGCAGTGAAGGGACCTCCGGACAGAGCTCTGGAAACACCATATATTTT
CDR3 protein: CASSEGTSGQSSGNTIYF

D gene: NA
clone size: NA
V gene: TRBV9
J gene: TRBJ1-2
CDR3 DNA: TGTGCCAGCAGCCGAACAGCGGAAAACTATGGCTACACCTTC
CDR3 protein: CASSRTAENYGYTF

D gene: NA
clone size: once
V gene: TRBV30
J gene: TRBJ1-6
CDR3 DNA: TGTGCCTGGAGTGTACTGCGGTCACCCCTCCACTTT
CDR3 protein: CAWSVLRSPLHF

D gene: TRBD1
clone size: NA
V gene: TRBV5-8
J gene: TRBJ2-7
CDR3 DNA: TGTGCCAGCAGCCAAAGACAGGGACCCTACGAGCAGTACTTC
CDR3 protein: CASSQRQGPYEQYF

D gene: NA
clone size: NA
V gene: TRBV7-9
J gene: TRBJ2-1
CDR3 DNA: TGTGCCAGCAGCTTAGGGACTACTTTCTTCTTC
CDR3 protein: CASSLGTTFFF

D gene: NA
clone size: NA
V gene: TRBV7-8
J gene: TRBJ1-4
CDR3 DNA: TGTGCCAGCACCCTAGGGGCGGGGGAAAAACTGTTTTTT
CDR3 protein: CASTLGAGEKLFF

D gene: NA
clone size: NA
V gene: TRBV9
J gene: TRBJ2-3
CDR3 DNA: TGTGCCAGCCGGGGGGCCGCCGCAGATACGCAGTATTTT
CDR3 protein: CASRGAAADTQYF